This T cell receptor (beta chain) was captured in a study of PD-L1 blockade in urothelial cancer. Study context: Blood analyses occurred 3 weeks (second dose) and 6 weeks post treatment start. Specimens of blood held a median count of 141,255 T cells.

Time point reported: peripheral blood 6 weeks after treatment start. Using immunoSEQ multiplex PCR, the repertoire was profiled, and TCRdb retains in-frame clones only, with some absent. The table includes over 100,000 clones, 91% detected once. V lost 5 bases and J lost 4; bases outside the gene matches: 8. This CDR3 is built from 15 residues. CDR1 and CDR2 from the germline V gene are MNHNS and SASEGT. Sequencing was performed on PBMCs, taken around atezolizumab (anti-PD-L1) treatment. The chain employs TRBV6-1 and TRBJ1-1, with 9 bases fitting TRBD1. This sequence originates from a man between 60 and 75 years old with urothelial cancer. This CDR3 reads CASSPGQGRSTEAFF. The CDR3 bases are TGTGCCAGCAGTCCAGGACAGGGGCGTAGCACTGAAGCTTTCTTT.